This T cell receptor (beta chain) was sequenced for a study of control samples from healthy donors and cancer patients. The germline V gene has CDR1 MRHNA and CDR2 SNTAGT. V was shortened by 5 bases and J by 3 bases, with 9 bases between the two germline ends. CDR3 length: 13 amino acids. Sequencing was performed with immunoSEQ multiplex PCR; in TCRdb, only in-frame clones are kept and a portion is missing. This table holds 130,000 or so clones, more than 75% found once. The sample taken for sequencing was blood. This sequence originates from a middle-aged man in good health. The chain is built from TRBV6-4 and TRBJ2-3, with D unclear. The CDR3 nucleotides are TGTGCCAGCAGTCCTAAAGCAACAGATACGCAGTATTTT. The encoded protein is CASSPKATDTQYF.